This T cell receptor (beta chain) was obtained from a study of molecular identifiers for immune sequencing clone quantification. This clonotype was detected many times. Its antigen is undetermined. Germline loops: CDR1 SQVTM, CDR2 ANQGSEA. The CDR3 spans 11 residues. V gave up 6 bases and J gave up 3 bases, with 6 bases separating them. General study findings and limits: Naive cells had under 1% of molecules in clones above 20 RNA copies, effectors over 97%.

In TCRdb, the PCR reads were re-called with MiXCR into one record per CDR3 protein. In the table there are approximately 590,000 distinct CDR3 sequences, about 25% of which are singletons. Naive CD8 libraries came from approximately 20,000 to 980,000 sorted cells with 10%, 30% or 50% RNA. This receptor was identified in a human donor in good health. Some libraries in this study had Jurkat cell RNA spiked in. J is TRBJ2-4 and V is TRBV29-1; D call uncertain. The sample was naive CD8+ T cells from blood, with Jurkat cell RNA spiked in. Noted subset: FACS-sorted CD8+CD4-CCR7+CD45RA+ naive T cells. CDR3 amino acids: CSVVLKNIQYF. Here the CDR3 DNA reads TGCAGCGTAGTCCTCAAAAACATTCAGTACTTC.